One and the same sample provided the 6 T cell receptor beta chains below, sequenced in a study of cytomegalovirus exposure and HLA in healthy donors. The PCR contained 60 Vbeta and 13 Jbeta primers. Libraries were prepared by immunoSEQ multiplex PCR; TCRdb keeps only in-frame clonotypes and omits some of them. Of under 200,000 clones in the sample, approximately 70% were seen once. Sequencing was performed on PBMCs. The receptors shown here come from a woman in her thirties in good health and CMV-seronegative.

The chain is built from TRBV7-9 and TRBJ2-1; 9 bases are shared with TRBD2. CDR1 is SEHNR and CDR2 is FQNEAQ in the germline V gene (reference sequence). The CDR3 is 16 residues long. The V segment lost 4 bases and the J segment 2 bases; nucleotides outside the gene matches: 6. The CDR3 nucleotides read TGTGCCAGCAGCTCCATAGCGGGAGTGACCTACAATGAGCAGTTCTTC. Amino acid sequence: CASSSIAGVTYNEQFF. Full variable domain (remainder filled in from reference TRBV7-9 and TRBJ2-1): DTGVSQNPRHKITKRGQNVTFRCDPISEHNRLYWYRQTLGQGPEFLTYFQNEAQLEKSRLLSDRFSAERPKGSFSTLEIQRTEQGDSAMYLCASSSIAGVTYNEQFFGPGTRLTVL.

The rearrangement links TRBV15 to TRBJ2-2; 8 nucleotides line up with TRBD2. V was pared by 1 base and J by 7 bases, with 2 bases of the junction left unmatched. The germline gives CDR1 LNHNV, CDR2 YYDKDF (reference sequence). This CDR3 contains 14 residues. CDR3 region: CATSRAGGYGELFF. CDR3 nucleotide sequence: TGTGCCACCAGCAGAGCGGGGGGGTACGGGGAGCTGTTTTTT. The full variable domain, with the rest looked up from reference TRBV15 and TRBJ2-2, is DAMVIQNPRYQVTQFGKPVTLSCSQTLNHNVMYWYQQKSSQAPKLLFHYYDKDFNNEADTPDNFQSRRPNTSFCFLDIRSPGLGDTAMYLCATSRAGGYGELFFGEGSRLTVL.

The rearrangement links TRBV19 to TRBJ1-5, with a possible D match to TRBD1 (5 bases). This CDR3 has 15 amino acids. Trimming stripped 7 bases from V and 0 bases from J, with 13 bases between. Germline lookup yields CDR1 LNHDA and CDR2 SQIVND (reference sequence). CDR3 coding DNA: TGTGCCAGTAACAAGCCGACAGATAGCAATCAGCCCCAGCATTTT. Protein: CASNKPTDSNQPQHF.

The V call is TRBV7-9, the J call TRBJ2-5, with a tentative D call TRBD2 (5 bases). The CDR3 length is 14 residues. Germline V CDR1 and CDR2: SEHNR, FQNEAQ (reference sequence). V lost 4 bases, J lost 5 bases, and 14 bases lay in between. Here the CDR3 reads CASSYSWETETQYF. For the CDR3, the DNA is TGTGCCAGCAGCTACTCTTGGGAGACGGAGACCCAGTACTTC.

The chain couples TRBV7-9 to TRBJ2-3, with 14 bases that match TRBD2. The germline gives CDR1 SEHNR, CDR2 FQNEAQ (reference sequence). Trimming at V came to 4 bases and at J to 4 bases, leaving 1 base not matched to a gene. This CDR3 has 15 residues. The CDR3 DNA reads as TGTGCCAGCAGCTCGGGACTAGCGGGAGCAGATACGCAGTATTTT. This codes for CASSSGLAGADTQYF. The entire variable domain, with the rest obtained from reference TRBV7-9 and TRBJ2-3, is as follows: DTGVSQNPRHKITKRGQNVTFRCDPISEHNRLYWYRQTLGQGPEFLTYFQNEAQLEKSRLLSDRFSAERPKGSFSTLEIQRTEQGDSAMYLCASSSGLAGADTQYFGPGTRLTVL.

This clone was seen more than once but under ten times. The chain uses TRBV9 and TRBJ2-5, with TRBD2 as a possible D gene (7 bases). Per the germline V gene, CDR1 is SGDLS and CDR2 is YYNGEE. Trimming pared 4 bases from V and 5 bases from J, leaving 15 bases between. The CDR3 runs 14 residues. CDR3 in DNA: TGTGCCAGCAGCTCAGGGGAGGGCAGGGAGACCCAGTACTTC. Protein product: CASSSGEGRETQYF.